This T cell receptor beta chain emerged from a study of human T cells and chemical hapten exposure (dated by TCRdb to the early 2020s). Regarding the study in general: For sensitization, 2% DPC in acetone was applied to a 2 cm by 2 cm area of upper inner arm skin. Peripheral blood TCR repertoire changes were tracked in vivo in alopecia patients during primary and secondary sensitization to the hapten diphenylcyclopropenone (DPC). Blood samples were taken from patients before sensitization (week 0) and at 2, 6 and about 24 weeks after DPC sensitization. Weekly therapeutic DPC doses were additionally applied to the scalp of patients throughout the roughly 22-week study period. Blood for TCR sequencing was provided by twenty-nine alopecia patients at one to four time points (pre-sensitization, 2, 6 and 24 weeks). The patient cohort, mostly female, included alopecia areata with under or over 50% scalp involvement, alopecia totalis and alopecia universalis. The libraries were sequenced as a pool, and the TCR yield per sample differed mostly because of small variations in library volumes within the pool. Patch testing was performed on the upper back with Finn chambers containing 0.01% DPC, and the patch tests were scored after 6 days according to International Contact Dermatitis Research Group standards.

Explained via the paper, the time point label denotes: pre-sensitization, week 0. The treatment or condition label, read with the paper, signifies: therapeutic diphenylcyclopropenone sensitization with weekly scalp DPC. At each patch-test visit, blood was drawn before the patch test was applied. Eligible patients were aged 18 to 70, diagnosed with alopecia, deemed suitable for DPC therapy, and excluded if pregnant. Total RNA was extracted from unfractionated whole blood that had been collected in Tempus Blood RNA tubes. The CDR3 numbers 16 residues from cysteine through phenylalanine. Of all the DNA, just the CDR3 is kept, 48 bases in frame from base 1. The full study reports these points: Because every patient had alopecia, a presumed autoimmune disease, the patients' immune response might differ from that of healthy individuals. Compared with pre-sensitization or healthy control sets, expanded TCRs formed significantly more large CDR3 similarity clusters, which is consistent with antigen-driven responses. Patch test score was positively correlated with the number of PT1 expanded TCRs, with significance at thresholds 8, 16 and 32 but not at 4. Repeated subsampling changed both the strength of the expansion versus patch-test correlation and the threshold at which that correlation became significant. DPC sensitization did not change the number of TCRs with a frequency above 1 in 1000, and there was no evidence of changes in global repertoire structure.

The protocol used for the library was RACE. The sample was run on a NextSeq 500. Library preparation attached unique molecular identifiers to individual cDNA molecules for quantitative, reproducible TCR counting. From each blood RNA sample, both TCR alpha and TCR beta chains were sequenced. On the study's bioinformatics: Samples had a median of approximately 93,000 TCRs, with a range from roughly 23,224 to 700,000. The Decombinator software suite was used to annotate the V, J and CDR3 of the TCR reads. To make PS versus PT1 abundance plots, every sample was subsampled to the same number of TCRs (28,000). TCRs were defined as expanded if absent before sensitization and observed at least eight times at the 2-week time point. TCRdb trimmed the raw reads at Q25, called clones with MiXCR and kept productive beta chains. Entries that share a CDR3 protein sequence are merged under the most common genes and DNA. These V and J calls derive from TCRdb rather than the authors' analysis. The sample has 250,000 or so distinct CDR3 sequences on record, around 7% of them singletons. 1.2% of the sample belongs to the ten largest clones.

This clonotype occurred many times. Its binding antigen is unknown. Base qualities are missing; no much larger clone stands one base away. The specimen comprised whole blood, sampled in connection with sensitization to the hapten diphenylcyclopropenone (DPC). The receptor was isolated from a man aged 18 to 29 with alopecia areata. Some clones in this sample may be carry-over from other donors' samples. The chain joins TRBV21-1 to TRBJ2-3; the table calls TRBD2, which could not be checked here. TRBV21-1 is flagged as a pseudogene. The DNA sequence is TGTGCCAGCAGCAAAGGAACTAGCGGGGGATCAGATACGCAGTATTTT. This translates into CASSKGTSGGSDTQYF.